One sample yielded the 20 T cell receptor beta chains listed below, sequenced in a study of blood T cells in healthy people across ages. Using a J-beta primer mix together with a sample-barcoded 5' primer, a second PCR was run for roughly 6 to 11 cycles. TCRdb recomputed calls from the 5' RACE reads with MiXCR, one row per CDR3 protein. The table records some 1 million distinct CDR3 sequences, 45% of them present only once. Source material: blood. All receptors come from a woman aged 60 to 75 in good health.

This clonotype was observed once. This clone may be a read error of a much larger clone one base away. V usage is TRBV12-3 or TRBV12-4 and J usage is TRBJ2-1, with D unclear. The V end was cut by 9 bases, the J end by 10 bases, with 25 bases between. The CDR3 is 15 residues long. The CDR3 loop reads CASSGGTENSYEQFF. The CDR3 DNA reads TGTGCCAGTTCTGGCGGAACGGAAAACTCCTACGAGCAGTTCTTC.

V is TRBV27 and J is TRBJ2-7; no firm D call. With the DNA end fitting TRBJ2-5 better, the J assignment may be wrong. Germline values: CDR1 MNHEY, CDR2 SMNVEV (reference sequence). The CDR3 length is 13 residues. The CDR3 nucleotides read TGTGCCAGCAGCCCGGACGGCGAAGAGACCCAGTACTTC. It specifies CASSPDGEETQYF.

The chain links TRBV20-1 to TRBJ2-1; D ambiguous. There are 16 residues in the CDR3. Germline CDR1 reads DFQATT; CDR2 reads SNEGSKA (reference sequence). The ends were cut back, 4 bases at V and 0 bases at J, with 16 bases in the middle. Written as DNA, the CDR3 is TGCAGTGCTAACCCAAAAGCGTCGAGCTCCTACAATGAGCAGTTCTTC. This gives the protein CSANPKASSSYNEQFF.

This chain uses TRBV2 with TRBJ2-3; maybe TRBD1 (6 bases). V lost 11 bases to trimming and J lost 0 bases, with 12 bases between them. The CDR3 totals 13 residues. Germline CDR1 and CDR2: SNHLY and FYNNEI. The DNA of the CDR3 is TGTGCCCGCTACCAGGGGAGCACAGATACGCAGTATTTT. It encodes CARYQGSTDTQYF.

The V call is TRBV20-1, the J call TRBJ2-1; 12 bases map to TRBD2. Germline V lookup: CDR1 DFQATT, CDR2 SNEGSKA (reference sequence). After removal of 5 bases from V and 7 bases from J, the junction contained 6 bases not matched to a gene. The CDR3 spans 14 residues. The CDR3 coding sequence is TGCAGTGCTTGGACTAGCGGGACTCGTAATGAGCAGTTCTTC. Protein: CSAWTSGTRNEQFF.

This clonotype has more than one count but fewer than ten. J is TRBJ2-1 and V is TRBV4-2; TRBD2 matches 10 bases. Germline V gene data show CDR1 as LGHNA and CDR2 as YNFKEQ. This CDR3 has 18 amino acids. V dropped 1 base and J dropped 9; count of bases not matched to a gene: 15. CDR3 loop: CASSQGASGRGVYGEQFF. Written as DNA, the CDR3 is TGTGCCAGCAGCCAAGGCGCTAGCGGGAGAGGCGTATACGGTGAGCAGTTCTTC.

The chain recombines TRBV9 with TRBJ2-3; a possible D gene is TRBD1 (6 bases). V was pared by 0 bases and J by 1 base, with 12 bases between. The CDR3 is 16 amino acids. The germline gives CDR1 SGDLS, CDR2 YYNGEE. The CDR3 reads CASSVGQTGGTDTQYF. In DNA, the CDR3 is TGTGCCAGCAGCGTAGGTCAGACAGGTGGCACAGATACGCAGTATTTT.

This clonotype was seen only a few times. This rearrangement joins TRBV2 to TRBJ2-1, with D perhaps TRBD1 or TRBD2 (5 bases each). Between the trimmed V and J ends, which lost 4 bases and 5 bases, there was a span of 18 bases. This CDR3 is 16 amino acids long. Per germline, CDR1 SNHLY and CDR2 FYNNEI. CDR3 nucleotides: TGTGCCAGCAGTGTTATCGGGGACCGGGGTAACAATGAGCAGTTCTTC. Translation gives CASSVIGDRGNNEQFF.

J is TRBJ2-4 and V is TRBV27; 12 nucleotides match TRBD2. Germline V lookup: CDR1 MNHEY, CDR2 SMNVEV (reference sequence). The CDR3 has 14 residues. V was clipped by 5 bases and J by 6 bases; unmatched bases: 2. CDR3 sequence reads: CASSQTSGRNIQYF. The CDR3 DNA reads TGTGCCAGCAGTCAGACTAGCGGGAGAAACATTCAGTACTTC.

This clonotype appeared a single time. The rearrangement links TRBV28 to TRBJ2-1; D remains ambiguous. The germline V and J ends were trimmed by 5 bases and 8 bases, with 13 bases remaining between them. The CDR3 spans 13 residues. CDR1 and CDR2 from the germline V gene are MDHEN and SYDVKM. CDR3 loop: CASSPPLPDEQFF. The CDR3 nucleotides read TGTGCCAGCAGTCCCCCCCTTCCGGATGAGCAGTTCTTC. Full variable domain (remainder filled in from reference TRBV28 and TRBJ2-1): DVKVTQSSRYLVKRTGEKVFLECVQDMDHENMFWYRQDPGLGLRLIYFSYDVKMKEKGDIPEGYSVSREKKERFSLILESASTNQTSMYLCASSPPLPDEQFFGPGTRLTVL.

This clonotype showed up just a few times. This chain joins TRBV5-1 and TRBJ1-5, with TRBD1 as a possible D gene (6 bases). Germline CDR1 SGHRS, CDR2 YFSETQ. The length of the CDR3 is 15 residues. V was cut by 0 bases and J by 6 bases, with 13 bases left in between. CDR3 nucleotides: TGCGCCAGCAGCTTGGAACCAGGGGAATCTCAGCCCCAGCATTTT. This encodes CASSLEPGESQPQHF.

Written as DNA, the CDR3 is TGCGCCAGCAGCTTTTTCCCCCAGGGGACGGACACTGAAGCTTTCTTT. Translation: CASSFFPQGTDTEAFF. The J gene is TRBJ1-1, the V gene TRBV5-1; TRBD1 might be the D (6 bases). Per germline, CDR1 SGHRS and CDR2 YFSETQ. The CDR3 has 16 residues. V was clipped by 2 bases and J by 3 bases, with 17 bases between them.

The rearrangement links TRBV28 to TRBJ2-3; TRBD2 is a possible D gene (6 bases). V lost 3 bases, J lost 2 bases, and 12 bases lay in between. There are 15 residues in the CDR3. Germline loops: CDR1 MDHEN, CDR2 SYDVKM. The chain's CDR3 is CASSLEGVVTDTQYF. In nucleotides, the CDR3 is TGTGCCAGCAGTTTGGAGGGTGTGGTCACAGATACGCAGTATTTT.

This clonotype has just a few counts. The chain combines TRBV12-3 or TRBV12-4 with TRBJ1-2, with 8 bases lining up with TRBD1. Unmatched junction bases numbered 2, after V lost 3 bases and J lost 2 bases. The CDR3 loop spans 14 amino acids. CDR3 sequence (DNA): TGTGCCAGCAGTTTCGGACAGGGCAACTATGGCTACACCTTC. Protein sequence: CASSFGQGNYGYTF.

The chain links TRBV7-2 to TRBJ2-6, with D possibly TRBD1 on 5 matching bases. Germline loops: CDR1 SGHTA, CDR2 FQGNSA. The germline V and J ends were trimmed by 5 bases and 4 bases, with 12 bases remaining between them. The CDR3 extends over 15 amino acids. CDR3 DNA: TGTGCCAGCAGCCCCCAACCAGGGGGGGCCAACGTCCTGACTTTC. Amino acids: CASSPQPGGANVLTF.

As concerns this clonotype: At one end the junction does not follow the germline gene, possibly because of a read error. The chain has TRBV7-2 and TRBJ2-2; 15 bases fit TRBD2. Germline CDR1 and CDR2: SGHTA and FQGNSA. This CDR3 comprises 19 residues. The CDR3, as DNA: TGTGCCAGCAGCCTAGCCGGACTAGCGGGAGGGCCTAACACCGGGGAGCTGTTTTTT. As protein: CASSLAGLAGGPNTGELFF.

DNA of the CDR3: TGTGCCAGCAGCCCATACCTGGGTAATAGGGCCTACAATGAGCAGTTCTTC. Its translation: CASSPYLGNRAYNEQFF. The chain uses TRBV5-6 and TRBJ2-1; D remains ambiguous. V shed 4 bases and J shed 2 bases, with 19 bases lying between them. CDR1 and CDR2 (germline): SGHDT, YYEEEE. The CDR3 sequence is 17 residues long.

The chain links TRBV11-2 to TRBJ2-1; 9 nucleotides line up with TRBD2. This CDR3 contains 16 residues. Germline values: CDR1 SGHAT, CDR2 FQNNGV. V shed 3 bases and J 10 bases; nucleotides not matched to a gene: 13. CDR3 coding DNA: TGTGCCAGCAGCTTGTCCCTGGCGGGAGGGCTAGGCGAGCAGTTCTTC. Amino acid sequence: CASSLSLAGGLGEQFF.

This clonotype appeared a few times. This chain joins TRBV20-1 and TRBJ2-7; TRBD2 matches at 10 bases. V lost 0 bases to trimming and J lost 0 bases; unmatched junction nucleotides: 8. CDR1 and CDR2 from the germline V gene are DFQATT and SNEGSKA (reference sequence). There are 17 residues in the CDR3. The CDR3 coding sequence is TGCAGTGCTAGAGACTACACTAGCGGGACTTACTCCTACGAGCAGTACTTC. Translating it yields CSARDYTSGTYSYEQYF.

This chain joins TRBV7-2 and TRBJ1-5; D unresolved. The V and J ends lost 1 base and 6 bases respectively, with 10 bases between them. The CDR3 spans 14 residues. Germline-derived CDR1 and CDR2 are SGHTA and FQGNSA. The CDR3 nucleotides are TGTGCCAGCAGCTTAGGGCTGCGGGCTCAGCCCCAGCATTTT. This codes for CASSLGLRAQPQHF.